The rows below give T cell receptor beta chains drawn from one sample of a study of a mutant IDH1 vaccine in newly diagnosed glioma. TCRdb's table, derived via immunoSEQ multiplex PCR, lists solely in-frame clones and lacks some. The repertoire holds almost 85,000 clones, 65% to 90% seen once, with 2% to 2.5% in the top ten. Their antigen targets remain unknown. The material sequenced was PBMCs, taken from a glioma patient whose treatment included an IDH1 peptide vaccine. These receptors were taken from a man younger than 40 with glioma. Some clones in this sample may be carry-over from other donors' samples. Both conserved end residues are part of each CDR3. A D gene is named only where the DNA matches it firmly. The size field is filled for only some rows; it gives once, few, many or a size class.

TRBV5-5	TRBJ1-3	.	.	CASSLVADLGNTIYF	TGTGCCAGCAGCTTGGTGGCAGACCTTGGAAACACCATATATTTT
TRBV10-2	TRBJ2-2	.	.	CASHPGGGFGELFF	TGCGCCAGCCACCCGGGCGGAGGTTTCGGGGAGCTGTTTTTT
TRBV7-5	TRBJ1-1	.	.	CVRSLLSAEAFF	TGTGTCAGAAGCTTATTAAGTGCTGAAGCTTTCTTT
TRBV10-3	TRBJ2-7	.	.	CAISGLAGGRGYEQYF	TGTGCCATCAGCGGCCTCGCCGGGGGCAGGGGGTACGAGCAGTACTTC
TRBV27	TRBJ2-7	.	.	CASSFGLAGEQYF	TGTGCCAGCAGTTTCGGACTCGCGGGGGAGCAGTACTTC
TRBV5-6	TRBJ1-2	.	.	CASSLAGQGGYTF	TGTGCCAGCAGCTTGGCAGGGCAGGGTGGCTACACCTTC
TRBV15	TRBJ1-4	few	.	CATSRDRGPPGEKLFF	TGTGCCACCAGCAGAGATCGGGGCCCCCCGGGGGAAAAACTGTTTTTT
TRBV7-8	TRBJ1-5	.	.	CASSYRTGNSNQPQHF	TGTGCCAGCAGCTACCGCACAGGGAATAGCAATCAGCCCCAGCATTTT
TRBV4-2	TRBJ2-5	.	TRBD2	CASSQDLAGEETQYF	TGTGCCAGCAGCCAAGATCTAGCGGGGGAAGAGACCCAGTACTTC
TRBV19	TRBJ2-5	.	TRBD2	CASSRGLAGRQETQYF	TGTGCCAGTAGTAGAGGACTAGCGGGCCGCCAAGAGACCCAGTACTTC
TRBV2	TRBJ2-3	.	.	CASMGDTQYF	TGTGCCAGTATGGGGGATACGCAGTATTTT
TRBV9	TRBJ2-7	.	.	CASTPAGTGEQYF	TGTGCCAGCACCCCAGCGGGTACTGGGGAGCAGTACTTC
TRBV19	TRBJ1-6	.	TRBD1	CASTGDLNSPLHF	TGTGCCAGCACAGGGGACCTTAATTCACCCCTCCACTTT
TRBV5-5	TRBJ2-5	once	.	CASSHFNSWAETQYF	TGTGCCAGCAGCCATTTCAATAGCTGGGCAGAGACCCAGTACTTC
TRBV5-1	TRBJ2-6	.	TRBD1	CASSSDTGVGPGANVLTF	TGCGCCAGCAGCTCTGACACAGGGGTAGGCCCTGGGGCCAACGTCCTGACTTTC
TRBV5-4	TRBJ1-2	.	TRBD1	CASSPQGQVDGYTF	TGTGCCAGCAGCCCACAGGGACAGGTCGACGGCTACACCTTC
TRBV6-1	TRBJ2-7	once	TRBD2	CASRVLAGAYEQYF	TGTGCCAGCAGGGTCCTGGCGGGGGCCTACGAGCAGTACTTC
TRBV7-6	TRBJ2-1	.	.	CASSLATKEQFF	TGTGCCAGCAGCTTAGCGACTAAAGAGCAGTTCTTC
TRBV9	TRBJ1-1	.	TRBD1	CASSVAQGAGGAFF	TGTGCCAGCAGCGTAGCACAGGGGGCGGGAGGAGCTTTCTTT
TRBV28	TRBJ2-7	.	.	CASSLWESYEQYF	TGTGCCAGCAGTTTGTGGGAGTCCTACGAGCAGTACTTC
TRBV19	TRBJ2-1	.	.	CASTHNEQFF	TGTGCCAGTACTCACAATGAGCAGTTCTTC
TRBV5-1	TRBJ2-7	.	TRBD1	CASSSTDRTYEQYF	TGCGCCAGCAGCTCGACGGACAGGACTTACGAGCAGTACTTC
TRBV11-2	TRBJ1-1	.	.	CASSKLDASTEAFF	TGTGCCAGCAGCAAACTCGACGCCAGCACTGAAGCTTTCTTT
TRBV7-9	TRBJ2-1	.	.	CASNGGLGGYNEQFF	TGTGCCAGCAATGGGGGTCTTGGCGGCTACAATGAGCAGTTCTTC
TRBV7-8	TRBJ2-7	once	TRBD1	CASSSWTGTNREQYF	TGTGCCAGCAGCTCATGGACAGGGACGAATCGAGAGCAGTACTTC
TRBV5-6	TRBJ1-5	.	.	CASSPGPAGQPQHF	TGTGCCAGCAGCCCTGGCCCGGCAGGTCAGCCCCAGCATTTT
TRBV30	TRBJ1-5	.	TRBD1	CAWRGDRGHQPQHF	TGTGCCTGGAGAGGCGACAGGGGGCACCAACCCCAGCATTTT
TRBV7-2	TRBJ2-5	.	TRBD2	CASSLVGTSGVETQYF	TGTGCCAGCAGCTTAGTGGGGACTAGCGGGGTGGAGACCCAGTACTTC
TRBV25-1	TRBJ1-2	.	.	CASNGGAPGYTF	TGTGCCAGCAATGGGGGGGCGCCTGGCTACACCTTC
TRBV28	TRBJ1-2	.	.	CASSPSGDYGYTF	TGTGCCAGCAGCCCTTCGGGAGATTATGGCTACACCTTC
TRBV19	TRBJ1-2	.	TRBD1	CASSTGPYGYTF	TGTGCCAGTTCGACAGGGCCCTATGGCTACACCTTC
TRBV30	TRBJ1-5	few	.	CAWSGQHNQPQHF	TGTGCCTGGAGTGGACAGCACAATCAGCCCCAGCATTTT
TRBV7-2	TRBJ2-7	.	TRBD1	CASSLIPGQGLLVPSF	TGTGCCAGCAGTTTAATTCCGGGACAGGGGCTATTGGTGCCCTCCTTC
TRBV11-2	TRBJ2-7	.	.	CASSSLRAGLYEQYF	TGTGCCAGCAGCTCCCTAAGGGCAGGACTGTACGAGCAGTACTTC
TRBV28	TRBJ1-4	.	.	CASSRAGPVQREKLFF	TGTGCCAGCAGCCGCGCCGGGCCGGTTCAAAGGGAAAAACTGTTTTTT
TRBV30	TRBJ2-7	.	.	CAWSVGALLEQYF	TGTGCCTGGAGTGTAGGAGCGCTCCTCGAGCAGTACTTC
TRBV18	TRBJ2-3	.	.	CASSRSGPPTDTQYF	TGTGCCAGCTCACGATCCGGGCCGCCCACAGATACGCAGTATTTT
TRBV6-1	TRBJ1-2	.	TRBD1	CASRVTGQGYGYTF	TGTGCCAGCAGGGTCACGGGACAGGGGTATGGCTACACCTTC
TRBV15	TRBJ2-2	.	.	CATSRDLRELFF	TGTGCCACCAGCAGAGATTTACGGGAGCTGTTTTTT
TRBV5-1	TRBJ2-7	.	.	CASSYLRAPYEQYF	TGCGCCAGCAGTTATCTCCGGGCCCCCTACGAGCAGTACTTC
TRBV4-1	TRBJ1-1	.	.	CASSQDGRGHTEAFF	TGCGCCAGCAGCCAAGATGGTAGGGGTCACACTGAAGCTTTCTTT
TRBV6-5	TRBJ2-3	.	TRBD2	CASRSGVSGRRLYF	TGTGCCAGCAGGTCGGGGGTCAGCGGGAGAAGATTGTATTTT
TRBV7-8	TRBJ2-3	.	TRBD2	CASSSTSGRSSDTQYF	TGTGCCAGCAGCTCCACTAGCGGGAGAAGTTCAGATACGCAGTATTTT
TRBV19	TRBJ1-2	.	.	CASSGPFGGYTF	TGTGCCAGTAGCGGACCCTTCGGAGGCTACACCTTC
TRBV2	TRBJ1-1	.	.	CASSAVLGGTEAFF	TGTGCCAGCAGTGCCGTCCTAGGGGGCACTGAAGCTTTCTTT
TRBV30	TRBJ1-2	.	.	CAWSRGVEDYGYTF	TGTGCCTGGAGTCGGGGGGTTGAGGACTATGGCTACACCTTC
TRBV19	TRBJ2-1	.	.	CASSVTGLQNSYNEQFF	TGTGCCAGTAGTGTAACGGGACTCCAGAACTCCTACAATGAGCAGTTCTTC
TRBV28	TRBJ1-2	.	.	CASSLGQSSKGYTF	TGTGCCAGCAGTTTGGGGCAGTCCTCTAAGGGCTACACCTTC
TRBV30	TRBJ1-6	.	.	CAWNSNSPLHF	TGTGCCTGGAACAGTAATTCACCCCTCCACTTT
TRBV19	TRBJ2-3	.	TRBD2	CASSRSGRVQDTQYF	TGTGCCAGTAGTAGGAGCGGGAGGGTTCAAGATACGCAGTATTTT
TRBV10-1	TRBJ2-3	.	TRBD2	CASSESREADTQYF	TGCGCCAGCAGTGAGTCGCGGGAGGCAGATACGCAGTATTTT
TRBV11-2	TRBJ1-2	.	TRBD1	CASSQRTGIGGYTF	TGTGCCAGCAGCCAAAGGACAGGGATTGGGGGCTACACCTTC
TRBV12-5	TRBJ1-1	.	.	CASGLVPSAGGPNTEAFF	TGTGCTAGTGGTTTGGTCCCGAGCGCCGGGGGGCCGAACACTGAAGCTTTCTTT
TRBV7-9	TRBJ1-2	once	TRBD1	CASSSDRRDRGYTF	TGTGCCAGCAGCTCGGACAGGAGAGATAGGGGCTACACCTTC
TRBV6-6	TRBJ2-7	.	TRBD1	CASSFRQGAINEQYF	TGTGCCAGCAGTTTTAGGCAGGGGGCGATAAACGAGCAGTACTTC